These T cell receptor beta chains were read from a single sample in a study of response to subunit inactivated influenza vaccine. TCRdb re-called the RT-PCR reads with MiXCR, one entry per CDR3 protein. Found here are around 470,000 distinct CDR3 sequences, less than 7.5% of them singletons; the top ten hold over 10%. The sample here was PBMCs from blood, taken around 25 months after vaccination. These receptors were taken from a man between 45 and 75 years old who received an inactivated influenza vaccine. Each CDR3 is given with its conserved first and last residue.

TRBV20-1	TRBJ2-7	CSADSSYEQYF
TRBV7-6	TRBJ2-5	CASSPRTGGIETQYF
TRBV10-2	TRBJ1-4	CASSGNMAEKLFF
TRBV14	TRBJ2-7	CASSLEINSHEQYF
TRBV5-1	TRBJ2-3	CASSLDATGGTDTQYF
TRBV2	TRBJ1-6	CASSVGYSPLHF
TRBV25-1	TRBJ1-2	CASGQGSGYTF
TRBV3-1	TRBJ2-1	CASSQAAGAYNEQFF
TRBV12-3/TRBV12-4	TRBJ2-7	CASSLAILGGEQYF
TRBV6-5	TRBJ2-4	CASSYSMSGGDIQYF
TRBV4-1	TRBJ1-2	CASSKGEGSNYGYTF
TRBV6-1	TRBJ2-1	CASSPGLAAYTYNEQFF